Listed here are 27 T cell receptor beta chains from one sample, sequenced in a study of cytomegalovirus exposure and HLA in healthy donors. TCRdb keeps only in-frame clones here, not all; method: immunoSEQ multiplex PCR. Of 150,000 to 200,000 clones listed, roughly 80% are singletons. Sequenced sample: PBMCs. These receptors were obtained from a man aged 30 to 39 in good health and CMV-seropositive.

This rearrangement joins TRBV28 to TRBJ2-3; weak D call: TRBD2 (6 bases). Per germline, CDR1 MDHEN and CDR2 SYDVKM. The CDR3 sequence is 15 residues long. Trimming took 4 bases from V and 7 from J, leaving 18 bases between them. CDR3 residues: CASSWGSRGSNTQYF. DNA of the CDR3: TGTGCCAGCAGTTGGGGATCCCGGGGGTCGAATACGCAGTATTTT.

The gene calls are TRBV29-1 and TRBJ1-5; weak D call: TRBD1 (6 bases). This CDR3 has 14 amino acids. CDR1 is SQVTM, CDR2 ANQGSEA, per germline. Trimming removed 0 bases at V and 1 base at J, with 7 bases between. The CDR3 here is CSVEDRGSNQPQHF. The CDR3 nucleotides read TGCAGCGTTGAAGACAGGGGAAGCAATCAGCCCCAGCATTTT.

The chain uses TRBV13 and TRBJ2-1; 7 nucleotides align to TRBD2. In germline, CDR1 is PRHDT, CDR2 FYEKMQ (reference sequence). The CDR3 length is 18 residues. Losses at the gene ends were 1 base for V and 4 bases for J; bases not matched to a gene: 13. CDR3: CASSLEIFSSGGYNEQFF. The CDR3 region has the DNA TGTGCCAGCAGCTTAGAGATCTTTTCTAGCGGAGGTTACAATGAGCAGTTCTTC. Using reference TRBV13 and TRBJ2-1 for the parts outside the CDR3, the full variable domain is AAGVIQSPRHLIKEKRETATLKCYPIPRHDTVYWYQQGPGQDPQFLISFYEKMQSDKGSIPDRFSAQQFSDYHSELNMSSLELGDSALYFCASSLEIFSSGGYNEQFFGPGTRLTVL.

The CDR3 region is CASSPWTSGNTGELFF. CDR3 coding DNA: TGTGCCAGCTCACCGTGGACTAGCGGGAATACCGGGGAGCTGTTTTTT. The chain joins TRBV18 to TRBJ2-2; 12 bases map to TRBD2. After removal of 3 bases from V and 5 bases from J, the junction contained 4 bases not matched to a gene. From germline, CDR1 is KGHSH and CDR2 LQKENI. The CDR3 consists of 16 residues.

V is TRBV4-2 and J is TRBJ2-7; 7 bases agree with TRBD2. V shed 0 bases and J 4 bases; nucleotides not matched to a gene: 9. Germline CDR1 is LGHNA and CDR2 is YNFKEQ. This CDR3 is built from 16 residues. The CDR3 loop is CASSQDLGGRAYEQYF. CDR3 nucleotides: TGTGCCAGCAGCCAAGATCTAGGCGGGAGAGCTTACGAGCAGTACTTC.

This clone was seen ten or more times. The chain couples TRBV28 to TRBJ2-3; 7 bases match TRBD2. This CDR3 spans 16 amino acids. The germline V gene has CDR1 MDHEN and CDR2 SYDVKM. Losses at the gene ends were 5 bases for V and 0 bases for J; bases not matched to a gene: 8. The CDR3 is CASSPPSGSSTDTQYF. CDR3 bases: TGTGCCAGCAGTCCTCCTAGCGGCTCCAGCACAGATACGCAGTATTTT.

The V call is TRBV5-5, the J call TRBJ2-1, with D maybe TRBD1 (6 bases). Trimming stripped 0 bases from V and 6 bases from J, with 16 bases between. The CDR3 extends over 16 amino acids. The germline V gene encodes CDR1 SGHKS and CDR2 YYEKEE (reference sequence). The CDR3 DNA is TGTGCCAGCAGCTTGGTGGGGGCTCAGGTTGGCAATGAGCAGTTCTTC. It is translated as CASSLVGAQVGNEQFF.

The chain employs TRBV15 and TRBJ2-1; 13 bases are a match to TRBD2. Germline CDR1 reads LNHNV; CDR2 reads YYDKDF (reference sequence). There are 15 residues in the CDR3. V was clipped by 4 bases and J by 10 bases; unmatched bases: 7. CDR3 sequence (DNA): TGTGCCACCAGCACCGGACTAGCGGGGGCTAGGGAGCAGTTCTTC. It specifies CATSTGLAGAREQFF.

This rearrangement joins TRBV28 to TRBJ1-1; D may be TRBD1 (6 bases). The CDR3 is 13 amino acids. V dropped 6 bases and J dropped 1 base, with 9 bases sitting between them. The germline CDR1 and CDR2 sequences are MDHEN and SYDVKM. The CDR3 here is CASSLDRNTEAFF. The CDR3 bases are TGTGCCAGCAGCTTGGACAGGAACACTGAAGCTTTCTTT.

The chain uses TRBV2 and TRBJ2-5; TRBD2 matches 11 bases. The CDR3 loop spans 16 amino acids. Trimming removed 6 bases from V and 4 bases from J; junction bases left unmatched: 10. Germline CDR1 reads SNHLY; CDR2 reads FYNNEI. CDR3 loop: CASSPGLAAGGETQYF. Written as DNA, the CDR3 is TGTGCCAGCAGCCCGGGACTAGCGGCGGGAGGAGAGACCCAGTACTTC.

The J gene is TRBJ2-4, the V gene TRBV13; 12 bases agree with TRBD2. Per the germline V gene, CDR1 is PRHDT and CDR2 is FYEKMQ (reference sequence). This CDR3 is built from 14 residues. J lost 9 bases, V lost 5 bases, and 5 bases had no gene match. CDR3 nucleotide sequence: TGTGCCAGCAGCCCTGGACTAGCGGGGTCCATTCAGTACTTC. Protein product: CASSPGLAGSIQYF.

The genes are TRBV9 and TRBJ1-3; a possible D gene is TRBD1 (6 bases). The CDR3 runs to 13 residues. From germline, CDR1 is SGDLS and CDR2 YYNGEE. Trimming cost V 4 bases and J 4 bases, with 9 bases left between them. CDR3 coding DNA: TGTGCCAGCAGCTCAGGGGCCGGAAACACCATATATTTT. Translating it yields CASSSGAGNTIYF.

V and J are TRBV6-5 and TRBJ1-5; D call uncertain. Germline CDR1 is MNHEY and CDR2 is SVGAGI. V lost 6 bases and J 0 bases, leaving 9 bases between the germline ends. The CDR3 is 14 residues long. CDR3 bases: TGTGCCAGCAGCCGCTCGAGTAGCAATCAGCCCCAGCATTTT. Protein sequence: CASSRSSSNQPQHF.

The rearrangement joins TRBV11-2 to TRBJ1-1; D call uncertain. V was clipped by 3 bases and J by 3 bases, with 8 bases between them. This CDR3 region has 13 residues. Germline CDR1 reads SGHAT; CDR2 reads FQNNGV. CDR3 in DNA: TGTGCCAGCAGCTTTTCGCGGGACACTGAAGCTTTCTTT. This translates into CASSFSRDTEAFF.

This clone was found a few times. The chain recombines TRBV4-3 with TRBJ2-2; D ambiguous. The CDR3 length is 12 residues. Trimming took off 4 bases at V and 4 bases at J, with 4 bases between the two ends. Germline V gives CDR1 LGHNA, CDR2 YSLEER. The CDR3 is CASSPFTGELFF. The CDR3 DNA reads as TGCGCCAGCAGCCCCTTCACCGGGGAGCTGTTTTTT.

The CDR3 DNA sequence: TGTGCCAGTAGTACCGAACGGACTAGCGGGAAGACCGGGGAGCTGTTTTTT. Amino acids: CASSTERTSGKTGELFF. The chain recombines TRBV19 with TRBJ2-2, with 12 bases fitting TRBD2. Losses at the gene ends were 4 bases for V and 5 bases for J; bases not matched to a gene: 8. Germline V lookup: CDR1 LNHDA, CDR2 SQIVND (reference sequence). This CDR3 is built from 17 residues.

This clone came up once. V and J are TRBV14 and TRBJ1-3; D might be TRBD1 (5 bases). The germline gives CDR1 SGHDN, CDR2 FVKESK. V lost 1 base to trimming and J lost 0 bases, with 10 bases between them. The length of the CDR3 is 16 residues. CDR3 amino acids: CASSQGTLNSGNTIYF. CDR3 DNA sequence: TGTGCCAGCAGCCAAGGGACACTAAACTCTGGAAACACCATATATTTT.

V gene TRBV15 combines with J gene TRBJ2-2; D may be TRBD2 (5 bases). The CDR3 runs 16 residues. Deletions cut 0 bases from V and 4 bases from J, with 12 bases between. CDR1 is LNHNV and CDR2 is YYDKDF in the germline V gene (reference sequence). The CDR3 bases are TGTGCCACCAGCAGAGATTTACTAGTAGGCACCGGGGAGCTGTTTTTT. It is translated as CATSRDLLVGTGELFF.

The chain couples TRBV30 to TRBJ1-2, with a tentative D call TRBD1 (5 bases). Per the germline V gene, CDR1 is GTSNPN and CDR2 is SVGIG (reference sequence). CDR3 size: 12 residues. Trimming pared 5 bases from V and 6 bases from J, leaving 13 bases between. The CDR3, as DNA: TGTGCCTGGGGAGGGGAAGGGGATGGCTACACCTTC. This codes for CAWGGEGDGYTF. Variable domain in full (rest from reference TRBV30 and TRBJ1-2): SQTIHQWPATLVQPVGSPLSLECTVEGTSNPNLYWYRQAAGRGLQLLFYSVGIGQISSEVPQNLSASRPQDRQFILSSKKLLLSDSGFYLCAWGGEGDGYTFGSGTRLTVV.

The chain uses TRBV28 and TRBJ2-7; 9 bases agree with TRBD2. Trimming cost V 2 bases and J 6 bases; bases outside gene matches: 5. The CDR3 sequence is 14 residues long. Per the germline V gene, CDR1 is MDHEN and CDR2 is SYDVKM. In DNA form, the CDR3 reads TGTGCCAGCAGTTTAGGCGGGGGGGGTTTCGAGCAGTACTTC. Translating it yields CASSLGGGGFEQYF.

The rearrangement uses TRBV6-5 and TRBJ1-1; maybe TRBD1 (6 bases). There are 13 residues in the CDR3. Trimming left V 5 bases short and J 2 bases short, with 9 bases between. Per germline, CDR1 MNHEY and CDR2 SVGAGI. This CDR3 reads CASSLQGNTEAFF. In nucleotides, the CDR3 is TGTGCCAGCAGTCTACAGGGAAACACTGAAGCTTTCTTT.

V and J are TRBV6-6 and TRBJ2-7, with 12 bases aligning to TRBD2. Unmatched junction bases numbered 4, after V lost 6 bases and J lost 4 bases. This CDR3 is 14 amino acids long. Germline-derived CDR1 and CDR2 are MNHNY and SVGAGI (reference sequence). DNA for the CDR3: TGTGCCAGCAGGTCTAGCGGGGGGGGATACGAGCAGTACTTC. Encoded protein: CASRSSGGGYEQYF.

This clone has just a few counts. The CDR3 region is CASSYWRANTGELFF. Written as DNA, the CDR3 is TGTGCCAGCAGTTACTGGCGGGCGAACACCGGGGAGCTGTTTTTT. This sequence joins TRBV6-5 and TRBJ2-2; TRBD2 is a possible D gene (5 bases). Germline-derived CDR1 and CDR2 are MNHEY and SVGAGI. This CDR3 has 15 amino acids. The V and J ends lost 1 base and 0 bases respectively, with 6 bases between them.

V usage is TRBV9 and J usage is TRBJ1-3; 9 bases map to TRBD1. CDR3 size: 16 residues. The germline gives CDR1 SGDLS, CDR2 YYNGEE. J gave up 6 bases and V 0 bases, and 7 bases lay outside the gene matches. DNA of the CDR3: TGTGCCAGCAGCGTAGACGACAGGGGGTATGCAAACACCATATATTTT. Protein: CASSVDDRGYANTIYF.

The chain's CDR3 is CASRALAGDDEQFF. The DNA of the CDR3 is TGCGCCAGCAGGGCGTTAGCGGGAGATGATGAGCAGTTCTTC. V is TRBV5-1 and J is TRBJ2-1; TRBD2 aligns across 9 bases. Trimming removed 5 bases from V and 8 bases from J; junction bases left unmatched: 8. Germline lookup yields CDR1 SGHRS and CDR2 YFSETQ. The CDR3 spans 14 residues.

The V gene is TRBV6-5, the J gene TRBJ1-1; TRBD1 agrees at 7 bases. This CDR3 has 11 residues. Trimming removed 6 bases from V and 8 bases from J; junction bases left unmatched: 3. Germline V gene data show CDR1 as MNHEY and CDR2 as SVGAGI. CDR3 region: CASRAGGEAFF. The CDR3, as DNA: TGTGCCAGCAGGGCAGGGGGGGAAGCTTTCTTT.

The chain is built from TRBV7-3 and TRBJ2-3; 7 nucleotides align to TRBD1. V dropped 4 bases and J dropped 1; count of bases not matched to a gene: 5. The length of the CDR3 is 15 residues. CDR1 is SGHTA, CDR2 FQGTGA, per germline. CDR3 sequence (DNA): TGTGCCAGCAGCTCGGGACAGTCCGGCACAGATACGCAGTATTTT. Translated, it gives CASSSGQSGTDTQYF.